This entry lists 24 T cell receptor beta chains sequenced from one sample in a study of blood T cell repertoires in COVID-19 (dated by TCRdb to 2018 to 2020). Library preparation used the immunoSEQ multiplex PCR assay. TCRdb stores this immuneACCESS table with in-frame sequences only. Part of the clones is absent; in the studies checked, under half of the shortfall reflects unresolved V genes, and no reason is known for the rest. This sample comprises about 200,000 clones, about 82% of them detected only once. The ten largest make up 4.5% to 6.5% of the sample. Sequencing was carried out using PBMCs or T cells enriched from blood (not recorded which). Receptors were obtained from a man aged 40-49 years with acute COVID-19.

This clone was recorded once. The J gene is TRBJ2-3, the V gene TRBV28; D is unclear. Looked up from germline, CDR1 is MDHEN and CDR2 is SYDVKM. V gave up 7 bases and J gave up 2 bases, with 10 bases separating them. The CDR3 extends over 13 amino acids. The CDR3: CASKRTDTDTQYF. The CDR3 DNA is TGTGCCAGCAAGCGTACGGACACAGATACGCAGTATTTT.

The gene calls are TRBV3-1 (or the pseudogene TRBV3-2) and TRBJ2-7; D is ambiguous. The CDR3 spans 11 residues. Germline V gene lookup returns CDR1 LGHDT and CDR2 YNNKEL (reference sequence). The germline V and J ends were trimmed by 5 bases and 2 bases, with 4 bases remaining between them. The CDR3 loop is CASSTTYEQYF. Written as DNA, the CDR3 is TGTGCCAGCAGCACTACCTACGAGCAGTACTTC.

This chain uses TRBV9 with TRBJ2-1; 8 nucleotides agree with TRBD2. This CDR3 comprises 16 residues. The ends lost 0 bases at V and 3 bases at J; junction bases unmatched: 5. Per germline, CDR1 SGDLS and CDR2 YYNGEE. For the CDR3, the DNA is TGTGCCAGCAGCGTAGCGTGGCGGGGGGACTACAATGAGCAGTTCTTC. This translates into CASSVAWRGDYNEQFF.

This clone was seen a few times. V and J are TRBV6-4 and TRBJ1-1, with D tentatively TRBD1 (6 bases). Germline V gives CDR1 MRHNA, CDR2 SNTAGT. Trimming cost V 3 bases and J 7 bases, with 21 bases left between them. CDR3 size: 16 residues. CDR3 amino acids: CASSESGGAAFSEAFF. The CDR3, as DNA: TGTGCCAGCAGTGAATCTGGGGGCGCGGCGTTCAGTGAAGCTTTCTTT.

The CDR3 spells CASLTGRPGTDTQYF. The CDR3 nucleotides read TGTGCCAGCCTTACAGGACGCCCGGGCACAGATACGCAGTATTTT. J is TRBJ2-3 and V is TRBV27, with a possible D match to TRBD1 (5 bases). Between the trimmed V and J ends, which lost 8 bases and 1 base, there was a span of 16 bases. The CDR3 spans 15 residues. Germline CDR1 MNHEY, CDR2 SMNVEV (reference sequence).

V is TRBV20-1 and J is TRBJ1-2, with D hard to call. Germline assignment: CDR1 DFQATT and CDR2 SNEGSKA (reference sequence). This CDR3 region has 15 residues. V was cut by 3 bases and J by 8 bases, with 22 bases left in between. CDR3 sequence (DNA): TGCAGTGCTAGTTTGTCCAAACTCGGGAGTTCCGGCTACACCTTC. Translating it yields CSASLSKLGSSGYTF.

V and J are TRBV18 and TRBJ2-5, with 13 bases that match TRBD2. After removal of 6 bases from V and 3 bases from J, the junction contained 10 bases not matched to a gene. In germline, CDR1 is KGHSH, CDR2 LQKENI. CDR3 size: 17 residues. The chain's CDR3 is CASSRGLAGEGEETQYF. The CDR3 nucleotides read TGTGCCAGCTCCCGTGGACTAGCGGGAGAAGGAGAAGAGACCCAGTACTTC.

This chain links TRBV7-3 with TRBJ2-1; 11 bases match TRBD2. There are 15 residues in the CDR3. Unmatched junction bases numbered 6, after V lost 4 bases and J lost 7 bases. Germline V gives CDR1 SGHTA, CDR2 FQGTGA. The CDR3 bases are TGTGCCAGCAGCTCCTTAGCGGGAGGGCCTAATGAGCAGTTCTTC. It translates to CASSSLAGGPNEQFF.

This rearrangement joins TRBV19 to TRBJ1-1; possible D gene TRBD1, 6 bases. The V end was cut by 0 bases, the J end by 6 bases, with 14 bases between. The germline CDR1 and CDR2 sequences are LNHDA and SQIVND (reference sequence). This CDR3 spans 15 amino acids. The CDR3 DNA reads TGTGCCAGTAGTATAGATAGCAGGGACACCTCTGAAGCTTTCTTT. Protein product: CASSIDSRDTSEAFF.

The chain recombines TRBV2 with TRBJ1-1, with D tentatively TRBD1 (5 bases). The CDR3 is 14 amino acids. CDR1 is SNHLY, CDR2 FYNNEI, per germline. Trimming left V 2 bases short and J 4 bases short, with 11 bases between. CDR3 loop: CASSENGRGTEAFF. The CDR3 coding sequence is TGTGCCAGCAGTGAAAATGGAAGGGGCACTGAAGCTTTCTTT.

The chain carries TRBV5-4 and TRBJ1-1; 7 positions match TRBD1. In germline, CDR1 is SGHNT, CDR2 YYREEE (reference sequence). The CDR3 has 15 amino acids. V dropped 5 bases and J dropped 1; count of bases not matched to a gene: 8. In DNA, the CDR3 is TGTGCCAGCAGTTTGAGGACAGGCGGGAACACTGAAGCTTTCTTT. Translating gives CASSLRTGGNTEAFF. The variable domain in full, with the rest retrieved from reference TRBV5-4 and TRBJ1-1, is ETGVTQSPTHLIKTRGQQVTLRCSSQSGHNTVSWYQQALGQGPQFIFQYYREEENGRGNFPPRFSGLQFPNYSSELNVNALELDDSALYLCASSLRTGGNTEAFFGQGTRLTVV.

The rearrangement links TRBV6-1 to TRBJ2-4; D uncertain. The germline V gene has CDR1 MNHNS and CDR2 SASEGT. V was clipped by 0 bases and J by 9 bases, with 9 bases between them. This CDR3 contains 13 residues. The CDR3 coding sequence is TGTGCCAGCAGTGAAGCCTCCGTCAGCATTCAGTACTTC. Amino acid sequence: CASSEASVSIQYF.

This rearrangement joins TRBV5-1 to TRBJ2-5, with D uncertain. Germline loops: CDR1 SGHRS, CDR2 YFSETQ. The ends were cut back, 0 bases at V and 5 bases at J, with 8 bases in the middle. The CDR3 length is 13 residues. The chain's CDR3 is CASSLEMRETQYF. The CDR3 nucleotides are TGCGCCAGCAGCTTGGAGATGAGGGAGACCCAGTACTTC.

Remarks on this clone: Relative to the germline gene, one junction end is altered; a read error may explain this. This rearrangement joins TRBV2 to TRBJ2-2, with 7 nucleotides matching TRBD2. The CDR3 consists of 13 residues. Germline CDR1 reads SNHLY; CDR2 reads FYNNEI. CDR3 sequence reads: CASTEAGRGELFF. CDR3 nucleotides: TGTGCCAGCACTGAAGCCGGGAGGGGGGAGCTGTTTTTT.

The chain uses TRBV19 and TRBJ1-2; 7 nucleotides align to TRBD1. CDR3 length: 15 residues. After removal of 1 base from V and 5 bases from J, the junction contained 7 bases not matched to a gene. Germline CDR1 is LNHDA and CDR2 is SQIVND (reference sequence). The CDR3 is CASSIGGQAVYGYTF. The CDR3 bases are TGTGCCAGTAGTATAGGAGGACAGGCGGTTTATGGCTACACCTTC.

This sequence joins TRBV14 and TRBJ1-2; 9 nucleotides align to TRBD1. The CDR3 extends over 13 amino acids. V was clipped by 4 bases and J by 8 bases; unmatched bases: 5. Germline CDR1 and CDR2: SGHDN and FVKESK. CDR3 in amino acids: CASSPDRGSGYTF. Written as DNA, the CDR3 is TGTGCCAGCAGCCCGGACAGGGGATCCGGCTACACCTTC.

V is TRBV7-9 and J is TRBJ2-5, with 8 positions matching TRBD1. The germline V gene has CDR1 SEHNR and CDR2 FQNEAQ (reference sequence). V lost 5 bases, J lost 5 bases, and 10 bases stayed unmatched. This CDR3 is 15 amino acids long. Written as DNA, the CDR3 is TGTGCCAGCAGCCCGGGACAGGCGAAGGGGGAGACCCAGTACTTC. Its protein product is CASSPGQAKGETQYF.

The chain couples TRBV2 to TRBJ2-5; perhaps TRBD2 as D (5 bases). Germline V gene data show CDR1 as SNHLY and CDR2 as FYNNEI. This CDR3 has 14 residues. Trimming took off 5 bases at V and 5 bases at J, with 15 bases between the two ends. The CDR3 sequence is CASSSGILRETQYF. CDR3 bases: TGTGCCAGCAGTTCCGGGATCCTTCGGGAGACCCAGTACTTC.

This clone was found once. The chain combines TRBV7-2 with TRBJ2-1, with a possible D match to TRBD1 (6 bases). The CDR3 runs 15 residues. Germline CDR1 reads SGHTA; CDR2 reads FQGNSA. The V end lost 4 bases, the J end lost 4 bases, and 14 bases lay between the germline ends. The CDR3 DNA is TGTGCCAGCAGCTCACTACAGGGAAAGTACAATGAGCAGTTCTTC. Its translation is CASSSLQGKYNEQFF.

This sequence joins TRBV29-1 and TRBJ2-7, with TRBD1 matching 8 bases. The CDR3 consists of 15 residues. Trimming took 3 bases from V and 2 from J; bases not matched to a gene: 9. CDR1 SQVTM and CDR2 ANQGSEA come from the germline V gene. CDR3 bases: TGCAGCGTTGAGTTCCGGGACAGGTATCCCTACGAGCAGTACTTC. This encodes CSVEFRDRYPYEQYF.

The V and J genes are TRBV18 and TRBJ2-3; 11 nucleotides agree with TRBD2. J gave up 0 bases and V 1 base, and 6 bases lay outside the gene matches. CDR3 length: 18 residues. CDR1 and CDR2 (germline): KGHSH, LQKENI. The CDR3 coding sequence is TGTGCCAGCTCACCACTCCGGACTAGCGGGTCCAGCACAGATACGCAGTATTTT. Amino acids: CASSPLRTSGSSTDTQYF.

This chain links TRBV4-1 with TRBJ2-7, with 10 nucleotides matching TRBD2. The CDR3 consists of 14 residues. V lost 1 base to trimming and J lost 6 bases; unmatched junction nucleotides: 3. CDR1 is MGHRA and CDR2 is YSYEKL in the germline V gene. The CDR3 is CASSQVAGGSEQYF. The CDR3 bases are TGCGCCAGCAGCCAAGTAGCGGGAGGTTCCGAGCAGTACTTC.

This clone was seen only once. V gene TRBV7-9 combines with J gene TRBJ2-7; D is unresolved. CDR3 length equals 12 residues. The V gene lost 1 base and the J gene lost 4 bases, with 5 bases spanning the gap. CDR1 and CDR2 from the germline V gene are SEHNR and FQNEAQ (reference sequence). CDR3 sequence: CASSLESYEQYF. Here the CDR3 DNA reads TGTGCCAGCAGCTTAGAGAGTTACGAGCAGTACTTC.

CDR3 sequence reads: CASTSRFSYNEQFF. In DNA form, the CDR3 reads TGTGCCAGCACATCGCGTTTCTCCTACAATGAGCAGTTCTTC. The chain employs TRBV6-5 and TRBJ2-1; D remains ambiguous. V shed 7 bases and J shed 0 bases, with 10 bases lying between them. CDR1 and CDR2 (germline): MNHEY, SVGAGI. This CDR3 has 14 residues.